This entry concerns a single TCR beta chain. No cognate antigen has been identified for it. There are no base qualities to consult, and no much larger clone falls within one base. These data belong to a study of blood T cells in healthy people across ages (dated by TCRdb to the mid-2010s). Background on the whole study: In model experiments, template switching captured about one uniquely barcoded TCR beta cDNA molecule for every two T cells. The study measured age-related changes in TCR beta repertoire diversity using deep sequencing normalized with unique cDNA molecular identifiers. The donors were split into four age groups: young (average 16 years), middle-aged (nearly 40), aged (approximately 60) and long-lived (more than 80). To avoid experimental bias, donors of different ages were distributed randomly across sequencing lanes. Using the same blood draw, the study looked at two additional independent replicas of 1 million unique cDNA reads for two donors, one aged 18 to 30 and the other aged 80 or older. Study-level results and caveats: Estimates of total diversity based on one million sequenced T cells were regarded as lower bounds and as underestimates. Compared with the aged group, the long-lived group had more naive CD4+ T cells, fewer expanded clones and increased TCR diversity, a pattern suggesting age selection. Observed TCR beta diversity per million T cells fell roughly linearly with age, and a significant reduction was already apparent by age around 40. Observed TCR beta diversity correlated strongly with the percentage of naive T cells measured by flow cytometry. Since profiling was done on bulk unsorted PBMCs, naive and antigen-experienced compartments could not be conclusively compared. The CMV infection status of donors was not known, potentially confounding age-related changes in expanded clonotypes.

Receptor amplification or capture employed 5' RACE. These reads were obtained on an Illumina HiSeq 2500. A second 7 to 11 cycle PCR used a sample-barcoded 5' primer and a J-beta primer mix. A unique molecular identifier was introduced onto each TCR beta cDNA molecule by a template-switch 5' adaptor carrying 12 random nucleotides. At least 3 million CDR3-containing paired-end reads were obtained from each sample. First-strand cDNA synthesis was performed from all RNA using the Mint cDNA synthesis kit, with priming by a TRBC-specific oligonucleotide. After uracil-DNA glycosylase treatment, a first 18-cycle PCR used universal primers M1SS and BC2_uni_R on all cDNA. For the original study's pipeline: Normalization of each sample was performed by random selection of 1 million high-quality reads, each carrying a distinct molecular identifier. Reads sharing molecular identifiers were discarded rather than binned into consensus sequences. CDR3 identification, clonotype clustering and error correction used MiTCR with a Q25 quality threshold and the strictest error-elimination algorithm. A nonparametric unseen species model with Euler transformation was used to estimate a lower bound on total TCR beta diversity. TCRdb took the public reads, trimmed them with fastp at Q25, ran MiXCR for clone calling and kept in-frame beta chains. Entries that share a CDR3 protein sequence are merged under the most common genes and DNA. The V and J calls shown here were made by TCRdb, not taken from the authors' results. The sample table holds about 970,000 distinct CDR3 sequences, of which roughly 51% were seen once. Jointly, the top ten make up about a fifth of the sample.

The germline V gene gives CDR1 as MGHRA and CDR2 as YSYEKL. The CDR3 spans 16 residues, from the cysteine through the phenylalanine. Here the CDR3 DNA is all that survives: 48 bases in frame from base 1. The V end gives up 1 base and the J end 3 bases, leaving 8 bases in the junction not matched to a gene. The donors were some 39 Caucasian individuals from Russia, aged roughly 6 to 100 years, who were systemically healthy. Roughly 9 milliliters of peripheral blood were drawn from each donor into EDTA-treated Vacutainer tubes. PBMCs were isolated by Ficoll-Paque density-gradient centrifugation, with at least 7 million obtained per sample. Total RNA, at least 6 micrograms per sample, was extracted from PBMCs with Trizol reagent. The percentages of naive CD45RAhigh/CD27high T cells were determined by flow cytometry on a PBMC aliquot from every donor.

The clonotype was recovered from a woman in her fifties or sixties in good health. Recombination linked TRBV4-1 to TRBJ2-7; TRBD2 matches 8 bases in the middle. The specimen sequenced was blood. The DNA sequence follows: TGCGCCAGCAGCCAAGCTGCCGGGAGGGTTATCTACGAGCAGTACTTC. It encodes CASSQAAGRVIYEQYF.